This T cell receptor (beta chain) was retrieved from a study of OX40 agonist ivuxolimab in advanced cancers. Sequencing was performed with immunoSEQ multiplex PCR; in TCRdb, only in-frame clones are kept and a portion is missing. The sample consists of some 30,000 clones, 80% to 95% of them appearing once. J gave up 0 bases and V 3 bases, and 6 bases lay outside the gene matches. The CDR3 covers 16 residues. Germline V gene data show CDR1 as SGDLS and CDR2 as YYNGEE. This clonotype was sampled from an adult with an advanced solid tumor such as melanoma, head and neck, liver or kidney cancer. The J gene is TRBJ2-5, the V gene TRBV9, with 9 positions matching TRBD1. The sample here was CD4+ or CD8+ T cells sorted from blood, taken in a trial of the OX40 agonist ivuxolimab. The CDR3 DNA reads TGTGCCAGCAGCGGACGGGACAGGGCGAACCAAGAGACCCAGTACTTC. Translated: CASSGRDRANQETQYF.